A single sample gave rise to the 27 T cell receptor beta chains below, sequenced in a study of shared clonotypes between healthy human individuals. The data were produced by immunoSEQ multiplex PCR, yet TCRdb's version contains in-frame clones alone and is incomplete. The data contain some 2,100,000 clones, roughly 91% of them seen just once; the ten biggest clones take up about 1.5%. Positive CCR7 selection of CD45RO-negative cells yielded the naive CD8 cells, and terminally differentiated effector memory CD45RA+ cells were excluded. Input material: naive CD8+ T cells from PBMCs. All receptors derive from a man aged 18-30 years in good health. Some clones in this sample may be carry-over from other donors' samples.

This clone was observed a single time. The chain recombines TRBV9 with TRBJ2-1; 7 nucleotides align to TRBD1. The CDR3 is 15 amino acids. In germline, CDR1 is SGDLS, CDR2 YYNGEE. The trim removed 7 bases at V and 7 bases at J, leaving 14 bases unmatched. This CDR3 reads CASGSSVGGMNEQFF. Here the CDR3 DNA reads TGTGCCAGCGGCAGCAGCGTAGGGGGCATGAATGAGCAGTTCTTC.

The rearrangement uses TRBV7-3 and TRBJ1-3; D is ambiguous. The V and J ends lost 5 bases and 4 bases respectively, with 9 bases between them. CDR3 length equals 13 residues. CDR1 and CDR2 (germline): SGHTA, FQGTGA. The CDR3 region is CASSPNGGNTIYF. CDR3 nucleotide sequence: TGTGCCAGCAGCCCCAACGGGGGAAACACCATATATTTT. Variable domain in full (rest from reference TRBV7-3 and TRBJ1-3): GAGVSQTPSNKVTEKGKYVELRCDPISGHTALYWYRQSLGQGPEFLIYFQGTGAADDSGLPNDRFFAVRPEGSVSTLKIQRTERGDSAVYLCASSPNGGNTIYFGEGSWLTVV.

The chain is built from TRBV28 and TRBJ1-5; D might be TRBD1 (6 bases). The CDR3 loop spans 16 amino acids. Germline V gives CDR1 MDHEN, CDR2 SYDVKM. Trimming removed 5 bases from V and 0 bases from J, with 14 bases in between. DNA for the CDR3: TGTGCCAGCAGTCCCAGGACAGTTTATAGCAATCAGCCCCAGCATTTT. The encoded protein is CASSPRTVYSNQPQHF.

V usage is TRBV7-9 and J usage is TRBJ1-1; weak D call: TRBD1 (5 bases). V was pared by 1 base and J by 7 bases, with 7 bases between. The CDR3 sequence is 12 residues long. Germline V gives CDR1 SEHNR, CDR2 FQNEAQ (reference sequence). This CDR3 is CASSLGTSEAFF. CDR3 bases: TGTGCCAGCAGCTTAGGGACAAGTGAAGCTTTCTTT.

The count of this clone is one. The CDR3 region has the DNA TGTGCCAGCAGTTTAATCTTACTAGCGGGGAGAGGATCGGGCACCGGGGAGCTGTTTTTT. It specifies CASSLILLAGRGSGTGELFF. The chain recombines TRBV28 with TRBJ2-2, with 10 bases lining up with TRBD2. The CDR3 has 20 residues. V trimming: 2 bases; J trimming: 4 bases; junction bases outside the gene matches: 16. The germline V gene encodes CDR1 MDHEN and CDR2 SYDVKM.

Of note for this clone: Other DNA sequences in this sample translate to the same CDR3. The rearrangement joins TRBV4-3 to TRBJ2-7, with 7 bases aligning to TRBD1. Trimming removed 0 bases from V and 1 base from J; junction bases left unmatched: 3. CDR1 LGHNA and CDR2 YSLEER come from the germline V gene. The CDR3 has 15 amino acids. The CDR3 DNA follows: TGCGCCAGCAGCCAAGATTCAGGGGGATCCTACGAGCAGTACTTC. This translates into CASSQDSGGSYEQYF.

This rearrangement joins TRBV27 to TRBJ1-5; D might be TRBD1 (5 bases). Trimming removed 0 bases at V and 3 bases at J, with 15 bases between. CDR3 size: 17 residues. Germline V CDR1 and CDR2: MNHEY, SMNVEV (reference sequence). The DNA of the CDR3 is TGTGCCAGCAGTTTATCGGCAGGGTTCCTACCCAATCAGCCCCAGCATTTT. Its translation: CASSLSAGFLPNQPQHF.

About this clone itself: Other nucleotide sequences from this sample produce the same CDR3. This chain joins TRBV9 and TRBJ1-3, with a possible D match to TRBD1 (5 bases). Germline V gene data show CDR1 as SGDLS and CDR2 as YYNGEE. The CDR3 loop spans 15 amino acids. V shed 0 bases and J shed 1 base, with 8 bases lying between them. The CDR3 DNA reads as TGTGCCAGCAGCGTAGATGGGGGGTCTGGAAACACCATATATTTT. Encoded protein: CASSVDGGSGNTIYF.

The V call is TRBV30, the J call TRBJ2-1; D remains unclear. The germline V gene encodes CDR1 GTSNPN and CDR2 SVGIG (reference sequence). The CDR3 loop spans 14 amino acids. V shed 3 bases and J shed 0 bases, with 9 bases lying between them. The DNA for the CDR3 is TGTGCCTGGAGGAGTGTGGACTCCTACAATGAGCAGTTCTTC. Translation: CAWRSVDSYNEQFF.

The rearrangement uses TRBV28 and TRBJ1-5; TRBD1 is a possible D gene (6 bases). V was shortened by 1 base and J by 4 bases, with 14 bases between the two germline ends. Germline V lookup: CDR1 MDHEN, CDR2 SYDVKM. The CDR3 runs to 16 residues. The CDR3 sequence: CASSLLTGRENQPQHF. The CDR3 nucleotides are TGTGCCAGCAGTTTATTGACAGGACGGGAAAATCAGCCCCAGCATTTT.

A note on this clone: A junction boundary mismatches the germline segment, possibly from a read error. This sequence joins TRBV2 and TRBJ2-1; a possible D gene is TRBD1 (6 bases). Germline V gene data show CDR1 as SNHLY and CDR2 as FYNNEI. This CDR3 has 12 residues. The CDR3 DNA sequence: TGTGCTAGCATGGGGGCCGGGAATGAGCAGTTCTTC. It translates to CASMGAGNEQFF.

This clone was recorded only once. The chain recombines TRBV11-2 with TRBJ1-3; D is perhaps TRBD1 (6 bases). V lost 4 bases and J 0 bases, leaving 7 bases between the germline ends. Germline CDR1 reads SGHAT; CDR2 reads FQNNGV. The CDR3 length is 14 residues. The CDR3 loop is CASSSRGSGNTIYF. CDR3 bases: TGTGCCAGCAGCTCCAGGGGCTCTGGAAACACCATATATTTT.

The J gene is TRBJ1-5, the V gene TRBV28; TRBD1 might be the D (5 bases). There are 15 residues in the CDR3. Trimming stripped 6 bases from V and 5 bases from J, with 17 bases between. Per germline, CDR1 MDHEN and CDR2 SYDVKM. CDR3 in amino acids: CASSFDAGGDQPQHF. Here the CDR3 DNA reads TGTGCCAGCAGCTTTGACGCGGGGGGGGATCAGCCCCAGCATTTT.

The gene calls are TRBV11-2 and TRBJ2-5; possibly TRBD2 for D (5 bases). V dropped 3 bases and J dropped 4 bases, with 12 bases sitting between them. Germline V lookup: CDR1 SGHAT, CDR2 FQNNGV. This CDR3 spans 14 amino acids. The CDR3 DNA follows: TGTGCCAGCAGCTTCCGCTATGGAGGAGAGACCCAGTACTTC. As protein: CASSFRYGGETQYF.

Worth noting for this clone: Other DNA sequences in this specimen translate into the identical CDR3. The CDR3: CASSLSDTQYF. The CDR3 coding sequence is TGTGCCAGCAGCCTGTCAGATACGCAGTATTTT. The gene calls are TRBV11-2 and TRBJ2-3; D gene uncertain. This CDR3 comprises 11 residues. Deletions cut 5 bases from V and 4 bases from J, with 4 bases between. From germline, CDR1 is SGHAT and CDR2 FQNNGV. The full variable domain, with the rest looked up from reference TRBV11-2 and TRBJ2-3, is EAGVAQSPRYKIIEKRQSVAFWCNPISGHATLYWYQQILGQGPKLLIQFQNNGVVDDSQLPKDRFSAERLKGVDSTLKIQPAKLEDSAVYLCASSLSDTQYFGPGTRLTVL.

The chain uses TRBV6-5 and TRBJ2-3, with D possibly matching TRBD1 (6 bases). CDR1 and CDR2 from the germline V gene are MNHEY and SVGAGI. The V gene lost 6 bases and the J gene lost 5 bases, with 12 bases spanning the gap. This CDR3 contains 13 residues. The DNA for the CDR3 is TGTGCCAGCAGCCAGGACAGTCTAGATACGCAGTATTTT. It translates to CASSQDSLDTQYF.

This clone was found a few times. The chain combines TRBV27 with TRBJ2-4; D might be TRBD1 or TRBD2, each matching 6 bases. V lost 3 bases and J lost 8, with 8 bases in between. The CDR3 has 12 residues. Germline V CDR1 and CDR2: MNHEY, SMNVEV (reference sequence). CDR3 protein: CASSLEGDIQYF. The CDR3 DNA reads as TGTGCCAGCAGTTTGGAGGGGGACATTCAGTACTTC.

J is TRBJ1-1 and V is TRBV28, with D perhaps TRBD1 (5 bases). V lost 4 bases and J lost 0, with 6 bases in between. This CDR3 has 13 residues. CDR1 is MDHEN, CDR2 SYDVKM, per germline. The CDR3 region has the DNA TGTGCCAGCAGTTGGGGGATGAACACTGAAGCTTTCTTT. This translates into CASSWGMNTEAFF.

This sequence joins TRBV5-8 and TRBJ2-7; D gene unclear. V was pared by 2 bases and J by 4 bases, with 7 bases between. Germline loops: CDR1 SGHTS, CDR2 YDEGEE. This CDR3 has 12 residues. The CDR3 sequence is CASSFRYYEQYF. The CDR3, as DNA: TGTGCCAGCAGCTTCAGGTATTACGAGCAGTACTTC.

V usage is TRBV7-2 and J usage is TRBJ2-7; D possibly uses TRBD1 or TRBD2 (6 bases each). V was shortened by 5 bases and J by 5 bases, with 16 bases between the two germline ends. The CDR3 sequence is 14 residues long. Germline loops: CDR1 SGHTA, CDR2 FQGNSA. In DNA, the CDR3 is TGTGCCAGCAGCCCTCTCGGGGGCTTTAACGAGCAGTACTTC. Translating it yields CASSPLGGFNEQYF.

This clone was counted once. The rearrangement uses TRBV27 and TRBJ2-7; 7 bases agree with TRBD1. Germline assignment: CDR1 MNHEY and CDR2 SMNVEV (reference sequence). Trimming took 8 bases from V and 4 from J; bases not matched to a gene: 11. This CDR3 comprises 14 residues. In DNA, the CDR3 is TGTGCCAGCGGAAGAGGAGACAGGGCTTACGAGCAGTACTTC. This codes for CASGRGDRAYEQYF.

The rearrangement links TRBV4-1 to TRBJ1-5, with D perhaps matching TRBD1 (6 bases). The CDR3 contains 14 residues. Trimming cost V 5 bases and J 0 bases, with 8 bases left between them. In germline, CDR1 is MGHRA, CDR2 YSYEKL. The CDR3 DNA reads TGCGCCAGCAGCGTGGGGGCTAGCAATCAGCCCCAGCATTTT. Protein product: CASSVGASNQPQHF.

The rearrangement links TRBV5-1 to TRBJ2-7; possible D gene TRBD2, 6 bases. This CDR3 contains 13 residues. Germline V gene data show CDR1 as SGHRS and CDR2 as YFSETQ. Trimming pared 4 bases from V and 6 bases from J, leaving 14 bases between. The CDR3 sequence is CASSPVVGGEQYF. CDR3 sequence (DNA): TGCGCCAGCAGCCCCGTTGTGGGGGGCGAGCAGTACTTC. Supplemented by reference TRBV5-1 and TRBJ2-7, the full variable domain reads KAGVTQTPRYLIKTRGQQVTLSCSPISGHRSVSWYQQTPGQGLQFLFEYFSETQRNKGNFPGRFSGRQFSNSRSEMNVSTLELGDSALYLCASSPVVGGEQYFGPGTRLTVT.

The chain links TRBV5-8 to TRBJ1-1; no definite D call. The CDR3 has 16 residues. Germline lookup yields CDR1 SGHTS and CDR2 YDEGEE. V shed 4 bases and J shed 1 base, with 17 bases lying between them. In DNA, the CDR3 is TGTGCCAGCAGCCCGATAGGTCCGGTGAAGAACACTGAAGCTTTCTTT. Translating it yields CASSPIGPVKNTEAFF.

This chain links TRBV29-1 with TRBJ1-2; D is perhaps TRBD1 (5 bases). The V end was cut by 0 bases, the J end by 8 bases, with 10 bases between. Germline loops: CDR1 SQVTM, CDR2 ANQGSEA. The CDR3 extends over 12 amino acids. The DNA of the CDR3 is TGCAGCGTTGAAGAGGGGCGCGGGGGCTACACCTTC. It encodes CSVEEGRGGYTF.

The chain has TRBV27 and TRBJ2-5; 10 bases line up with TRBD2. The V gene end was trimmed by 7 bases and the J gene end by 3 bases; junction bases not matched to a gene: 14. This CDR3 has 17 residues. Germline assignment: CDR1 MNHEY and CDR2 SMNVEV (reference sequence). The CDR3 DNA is TGTGCCAGCACCCCGGGGGCTAGCGGGAGTCCAAAAGAGACCCAGTACTTC. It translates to CASTPGASGSPKETQYF.

CDR3 amino acids: CASSMVRGWQGPDTQYF. The CDR3 region has the DNA TGTGCCAGTAGTATGGTCCGGGGATGGCAGGGGCCAGATACGCAGTATTTT. The V gene is TRBV19, the J gene TRBJ2-3, with D perhaps TRBD1 (6 bases). CDR3 length: 17 amino acids. V was pared by 3 bases and J by 4 bases, with 20 bases between. Per germline, CDR1 LNHDA and CDR2 SQIVND (reference sequence).